This T cell receptor (beta chain) appears in the sequencing data of a study of vaccination and CD4 T cells after COVID-19. Across the study: Each individual in the study obtained two doses of BNT162b2 or mRNA-1273 vaccine. Taking of post-vaccine samples occurred a median approximately 70 days after dose two (range 14 to 241).

Germline V gives CDR1 SGHRS, CDR2 YFSETQ. Trimming removed 0 bases from V and 4 bases from J, with 5 bases in between. This CDR3 region has 13 residues. The Oncomine TCR Beta short-read assay sequenced DNA from cultured CD4+ T cells. TCRdb ran MiXCR on the PCR reads and lists one entry per CDR3 protein. The sample shows 10,000 or so distinct CDR3 sequences, approximately 60% of them seen only once. Overall study findings and caveats: In convalescent patients, 304 of 307 vaccine-specific clones were mono-reactive for SARS-CoV-2 spike.

As regards this clonotype: Its target is unknown.

Documented treatment: approximately nine-day PBMC culture with coronavirus spike peptide pools or control peptides (ViraFEST assay). TCR sequencing followed the expansion of antigen-specific T cells with peptide pools in ViraFEST. This sequence originates from a human donor who had recovered from COVID-19. Specimen: CD4+ T cells from blood, cultured in vitro. The chain has TRBV5-1 and TRBJ1-5; D gene ambiguous. The CDR3 protein is CASSLDTNQPQHF. The CDR3, as DNA: TGCGCCAGCAGCTTGGACACTAATCAGCCCCAGCATTTT.